Sequencing of this T cell receptor (beta chain) was carried out in a study of neoadjuvant anti-PD-1 for oral cavity cancer. Across the study: Around day 43, patients without progression received a fourth nivolumab dose before surgery. Whole-study results and caveats: Treg/Th17 ratio rose with pretreatment blood and fell with post-treatment tumor TCRbeta clonality. Each response group had just a few patients in TCR analyses.

A word on this clone: The antigen is unknown.

Generated by immunoSEQ multiplex PCR, the TCRdb table keeps only in-frame clones and is missing some. The table shows about 68,000 clones, with approximately 85% occurring only once. From germline, CDR1 is MGHRA and CDR2 YSYEKL. CDR3 length: 16 residues. V was shortened by 1 base and J by 1 base, with 11 bases between the two germline ends. This sample's time point: after neoadjuvant nivolumab, at surgical resection. The V and J genes are TRBV4-1 and TRBJ2-4; D is ambiguous. This clonotype originated in a person between 40 and 85 years old with oral cavity squamous cell carcinoma. Sequencing used PBMCs, obtained after nivolumab (anti-PD-1) treatment. CDR3 protein: CASSQANSEAKNIQYF. The CDR3 nucleotides are TGCGCCAGCAGCCAAGCTAATTCTGAGGCCAAAAACATTCAGTACTTC.